These 30 T cell receptor beta chains came from one sample sequenced in a study of cytomegalovirus exposure and HLA in healthy donors. Primers: 60 Vbeta forward and 13 Jbeta reverse. Only in-frame clones appear in the TCRdb table, and some are missing; sequencing was by immunoSEQ multiplex PCR. The sample has 170,000 or so clones, 80% seen once. Sequencing input: PBMCs. Every receptor here comes from a boy aged 10-17 years in good health and CMV-seronegative.

This chain links TRBV5-1 with TRBJ1-2, with 7 bases aligning to TRBD1. The CDR3 covers 15 residues. The trim removed 3 bases at V and 2 bases at J, leaving 7 bases unmatched. Germline CDR1 SGHRS, CDR2 YFSETQ. The CDR3 sequence is CASSWDGTVNYGYTF. The CDR3 bases are TGCGCCAGCAGCTGGGATGGGACAGTGAACTATGGCTACACCTTC.

V gene TRBV28 combines with J gene TRBJ1-1; 7 bases line up with TRBD1. V dropped 4 bases and J dropped 4; count of bases not matched to a gene: 18. Germline values: CDR1 MDHEN, CDR2 SYDVKM. CDR3 length: 18 residues. The CDR3 reads CASSSPIAHRGVFTEAFF. The DNA of the CDR3 is TGTGCCAGCAGTTCCCCCATAGCCCACAGGGGTGTGTTCACTGAAGCTTTCTTT.

V and J are TRBV4-3 and TRBJ2-7; TRBD1 is a possible D gene (5 bases). The V end lost 0 bases, the J end lost 5 bases, and 14 bases lay between the germline ends. Germline CDR1 is LGHNA and CDR2 is YSLEER. This CDR3 contains 15 residues. In DNA, the CDR3 is TGCGCCAGCAGCCAAGAAGAGGACCGCAGGGACGAGCAGTACTTC. Translated: CASSQEEDRRDEQYF.

The chain is built from TRBV2 and TRBJ1-2; D is undetermined. The CDR3 spans 11 residues. Between the trimmed V and J ends, which lost 6 bases and 7 bases, there was a span of 9 bases. Per the germline V gene, CDR1 is SNHLY and CDR2 is FYNNEI. In nucleotides, the CDR3 is TGTGCCAGCAGACTGACAAGTGGCTACACCTTC. It codes for CASRLTSGYTF.

The genes are TRBV5-8 and TRBJ1-3; D is uncertain. This CDR3 is built from 14 residues. Germline CDR1 SGHTS, CDR2 YDEGEE. With 4 bases removed from V and 1 base from J, the gap between germline ends came to 9 bases. CDR3 bases: TGTGCCAGCAGCCCCTTTTATTCTGGAAACACCATATATTTT. The encoded protein is CASSPFYSGNTIYF.

The rearrangement links TRBV11-3 to TRBJ2-7; TRBD2 might be the D (7 bases). Trimming took 1 base from V and 1 from J, leaving 11 bases between them. The CDR3 is 15 amino acids. Germline loops: CDR1 SGHNT, CDR2 YENEEA. CDR3 bases: TGTGCCAGCAGCTTAGGGGGGGGCCGGTCCTACGAGCAGTACTTC. The encoded protein is CASSLGGGRSYEQYF.

A word on this clone: Other DNA sequences in this sample translate to the same CDR3. The chain is built from TRBV4-3 and TRBJ2-1; 13 bases are a match to TRBD2. CDR1 and CDR2 from the germline V gene are LGHNA and YSLEER. The CDR3 length is 17 residues. V lost 4 bases and J lost 8; bases outside the gene matches: 11. CDR3 coding DNA: TGCGCCAGCAGCCGCCGGACTAGCGGGAGAGTAGGTGATGAGCAGTTCTTC. Amino acids: CASSRRTSGRVGDEQFF.

The chain links TRBV5-1 to TRBJ2-6, with TRBD1 identical over 7 bases. Germline-derived CDR1 and CDR2 are SGHRS and YFSETQ. V trimming: 5 bases; J trimming: 1 base; junction bases outside the gene matches: 6. This CDR3 contains 16 residues. This chain's CDR3 is CASRSGGRSGANVLTF. CDR3 bases: TGCGCCAGCAGGTCAGGGGGAAGGTCTGGGGCCAACGTCCTGACTTTC.

This clone was observed once. This chain links TRBV5-8 with TRBJ1-1; 8 bases line up with TRBD1. The V and J ends lost 4 bases and 11 bases, in that order; junction bases with no gene match: 16. The germline gives CDR1 SGHTS, CDR2 YDEGEE. This CDR3 comprises 15 residues. CDR3 amino acids: CASSLFGRGLGLAFF. DNA of the CDR3: TGTGCCAGCAGCCTCTTCGGCAGGGGGCTTGGTCTGGCTTTCTTT.

The CDR3 DNA reads TGTGCCAGTAGTTTCGGACAGTCCTACGAGCAGTACTTC. This gives the protein CASSFGQSYEQYF. The V gene is TRBV19, the J gene TRBJ2-7, with D possibly being TRBD1 (6 bases). CDR1 and CDR2 (germline): LNHDA, SQIVND (reference sequence). The length of the CDR3 is 13 residues. The V and J ends lost 5 bases and 1 base respectively, with 9 bases between them.

The chain couples TRBV5-4 to TRBJ2-5, with 7 bases matching TRBD2. Trimming cost V 5 bases and J 4 bases; bases outside gene matches: 5. Germline V gene sequence: CDR1 SGHNT, CDR2 YYREEE (reference sequence). The CDR3 has 13 residues. CDR3 in DNA: TGTGCCAGCAGGTTTGGGGGGGGAGAGACCCAGTACTTC. Its protein is CASRFGGGETQYF.

The rearrangement joins TRBV5-4 to TRBJ1-1; D perhaps matches TRBD1 (6 bases). There are 15 residues in the CDR3. V dropped 2 bases and J dropped 1 base, with 12 bases sitting between them. Germline CDR1 reads SGHNT; CDR2 reads YYREEE (reference sequence). CDR3 bases: TGTGCCAGCAGCTTACCACCGGGACAGAACACTGAAGCTTTCTTT. It translates to CASSLPPGQNTEAFF.

The J gene is TRBJ1-1, the V gene TRBV29-1; 9 bases align to TRBD1. The CDR3 runs to 13 residues. J was trimmed by 1 base and V by 7 bases; bases with no gene match: 4. In germline, CDR1 is SQVTM, CDR2 ANQGSEA. The CDR3, as DNA: TGCAGCGCGCAGACAGGGGGGAACACTGAAGCTTTCTTT. Encoded protein: CSAQTGGNTEAFF.

The gene calls are TRBV7-2 and TRBJ1-1; the D gene is possibly TRBD1 (6 bases). The germline V gene has CDR1 SGHTA and CDR2 FQGNSA. The ends were cut back, 5 bases at V and 5 bases at J, with 21 bases in the middle. This CDR3 is 16 amino acids long. DNA of the CDR3: TGTGCCAGCAGCCGCAACGCCGCGGGGGCGTTGACTGAAGCTTTCTTT. This sequence encodes CASSRNAAGALTEAFF.

J is TRBJ2-2 and V is TRBV19; a weak D match, TRBD1 (6 bases). Germline lookup yields CDR1 LNHDA and CDR2 SQIVND (reference sequence). V was trimmed by 5 bases and J by 0 bases, leaving 16 bases between them. The CDR3 has 17 amino acids. The CDR3 region has the DNA TGTGCCAGTAGTTCCCCGGGGACACCATCGAACACCGGGGAGCTGTTTTTT. Protein: CASSSPGTPSNTGELFF.

This chain connects TRBV27 to TRBJ2-3; TRBD1 aligns across 7 bases. This CDR3 contains 14 residues. Germline CDR1 is MNHEY and CDR2 is SMNVEV (reference sequence). After removal of 10 bases from V and 1 base from J, the junction contained 8 bases not matched to a gene. The CDR3 protein is CATQGVRGTDTQYF. In DNA, the CDR3 is TGTGCCACCCAGGGGGTAAGGGGCACAGATACGCAGTATTTT.

The chain combines TRBV10-3 with TRBJ2-3; D possibly corresponds to TRBD1 (6 bases). Germline V gives CDR1 ENHRY, CDR2 SYGVKD. The CDR3 has 15 amino acids. V lost 4 bases and J lost 1, with 12 bases in between. The CDR3 region is CAISVTAGGTDTQYF. The CDR3 DNA reads as TGTGCCATCAGTGTTACCGCAGGGGGCACAGATACGCAGTATTTT.

About this clone itself: One junction end disagrees with the germline gene, perhaps due to a read error. This chain joins TRBV7-9 and TRBJ2-1; TRBD2 is a possible D gene (6 bases). The CDR3 has 16 residues. Germline CDR1 SEHNR, CDR2 FQNEAQ (reference sequence). CDR3 residues: CSSSLRPNGSMNEQFF. The CDR3 DNA is TGTTCCAGCAGCTTAAGGCCTAACGGGAGCATGAATGAGCAGTTCTTC.

This CDR3 reads CASSWEAGSPYEQYF. The CDR3 region has the DNA TGTGCCAGCAGCTGGGAAGCGGGTTCGCCCTACGAGCAGTACTTC. The chain recombines TRBV5-6 with TRBJ2-7; D may be TRBD2 (6 bases). CDR3 size: 15 residues. V was clipped by 3 bases and J by 2 bases, with 15 bases between them. CDR1 and CDR2 from the germline V gene are SGHDT and YYEEEE.

This clone is a singleton in its sample. The chain couples TRBV5-4 to TRBJ1-1; no reliable D call. V was cut by 2 bases and J by 3 bases, with 11 bases left in between. From germline, CDR1 is SGHNT and CDR2 YYREEE (reference sequence). The CDR3 is made up of 14 amino acids. The CDR3 coding sequence is TGTGCCAGCAGCTTTGGTTTACGGGACACTGAAGCTTTCTTT. This gives the protein CASSFGLRDTEAFF.

The V and J genes are TRBV27 and TRBJ2-7; 7 bases line up with TRBD1. Germline V gene lookup returns CDR1 MNHEY and CDR2 SMNVEV (reference sequence). V trimming: 3 bases; J trimming: 1 base; junction bases outside the gene matches: 0. The CDR3 consists of 13 residues. CDR3 protein: CASSLGQSYEQYF. The DNA for the CDR3 is TGTGCCAGCAGTTTGGGACAGTCCTACGAGCAGTACTTC.

This clone was counted a few times. At one end the junction does not follow the germline gene, possibly because of a read error. The V and J genes are TRBV7-9 and TRBJ1-6; D is perhaps TRBD1 (6 bases). The CDR3 loop spans 16 amino acids. CDR1 and CDR2 (germline): SEHNR, FQNEAQ (reference sequence). The CDR3: CSSIEAEDRDNSPLHF. As DNA, the CDR3 is TGTTCCAGCATAGAGGCGGAGGACAGAGATAATTCACCCCTCCACTTT.

This chain links TRBV15 with TRBJ2-1; weak D call: TRBD2 (6 bases). CDR1 and CDR2 (germline): LNHNV, YYDKDF (reference sequence). The CDR3 totals 12 residues. Trimming took off 5 bases at V and 5 bases at J, with 7 bases between the two ends. CDR3 amino acids: CATSGGNNEQFF. CDR3 DNA sequence: TGTGCCACCAGCGGGGGGAACAATGAGCAGTTCTTC.

The chain carries TRBV6-6 and TRBJ2-7, with D tentatively TRBD1 (5 bases). Germline V gene sequence: CDR1 MNHNY, CDR2 SVGAGI (reference sequence). V was clipped by 2 bases and J by 3 bases, with 11 bases between them. The CDR3 is made up of 14 amino acids. CDR3 nucleotide sequence: TGTGCCAGCAGTTACAGGGGCGATAGCTACGAGCAGTACTTC. Protein product: CASSYRGDSYEQYF.

The chain couples TRBV9 to TRBJ1-2, with TRBD1 matching 8 bases. Per germline, CDR1 SGDLS and CDR2 YYNGEE. This CDR3 contains 15 residues. The V gene end was trimmed by 0 bases and the J gene end by 7 bases; junction bases not matched to a gene: 8. The CDR3 DNA follows: TGTGCCAGCAGCGTAGGACAGGGGAGACAGGGTGGCTACACCTTC. This encodes CASSVGQGRQGGYTF.

This chain joins TRBV5-1 and TRBJ1-1, with D perhaps matching TRBD1 (5 bases). CDR1 and CDR2 from the germline V gene are SGHRS and YFSETQ. The CDR3 extends over 13 amino acids. V gave up 9 bases and J gave up 4 bases, with 16 bases separating them. CDR3 sequence (DNA): TGCGCCACCCAGGCGGGGGTGGGCACTGAAGCTTTCTTT. Translating it yields CATQAGVGTEAFF.

CDR3 DNA: TGTGCCAGCAGTCCCACAGGGGTCGATGAAAAACTGTTTTTT. Translating gives CASSPTGVDEKLFF. The V call is TRBV6-6, the J call TRBJ1-4; 7 bases line up with TRBD1. This CDR3 is 14 amino acids long. With 5 bases clipped from V and 6 bases from J, the junction kept 6 bases outside the gene matches. Looked up from germline, CDR1 is MNHNY and CDR2 is SVGAGI (reference sequence).

This clone was detected once. This chain links TRBV15 with TRBJ1-5, with TRBD1 matching 9 bases. V dropped 6 bases and J dropped 9; count of bases not matched to a gene: 6. The germline V gene encodes CDR1 LNHNV and CDR2 YYDKDF (reference sequence). This CDR3 contains 13 residues. DNA for the CDR3: TGTGCCACCAGGGGACAGGGCATAGCGCCCCAGCATTTT. Amino acids: CATRGQGIAPQHF.

The genes are TRBV19 and TRBJ2-1; a weak D match, TRBD2 (6 bases). Germline V gene sequence: CDR1 LNHDA, CDR2 SQIVND (reference sequence). This CDR3 is 15 amino acids long. V dropped 6 bases and J dropped 2 bases, with 14 bases sitting between them. The CDR3 sequence: CASSPRRAPYNEQFF. The CDR3 nucleotides are TGTGCCAGTAGCCCCCGGAGGGCCCCCTACAATGAGCAGTTCTTC.

This clone showed up just a few times. This rearrangement joins TRBV5-1 to TRBJ2-6; D not certain. V lost 1 base and J 1 base, leaving 3 bases between the germline ends. Germline V lookup: CDR1 SGHRS, CDR2 YFSETQ. There are 14 residues in the CDR3. The CDR3 loop reads CASSLSSGANVLTF. In DNA form, the CDR3 reads TGCGCCAGCAGCTTGTCGTCTGGGGCCAACGTCCTGACTTTC.